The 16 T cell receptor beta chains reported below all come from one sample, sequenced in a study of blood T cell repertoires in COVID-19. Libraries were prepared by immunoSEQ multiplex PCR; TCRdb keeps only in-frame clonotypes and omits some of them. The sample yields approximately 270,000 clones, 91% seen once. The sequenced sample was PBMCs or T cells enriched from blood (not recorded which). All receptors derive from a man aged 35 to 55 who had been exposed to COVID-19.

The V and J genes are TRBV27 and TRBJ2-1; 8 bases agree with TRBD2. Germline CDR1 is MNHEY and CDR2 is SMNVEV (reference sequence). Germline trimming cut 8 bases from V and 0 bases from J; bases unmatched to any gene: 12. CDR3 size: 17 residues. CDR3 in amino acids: CASSGGDTPSSYNEQFF. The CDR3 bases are TGTGCCAGCTCCGGGGGGGACACACCGAGCTCCTACAATGAGCAGTTCTTC.

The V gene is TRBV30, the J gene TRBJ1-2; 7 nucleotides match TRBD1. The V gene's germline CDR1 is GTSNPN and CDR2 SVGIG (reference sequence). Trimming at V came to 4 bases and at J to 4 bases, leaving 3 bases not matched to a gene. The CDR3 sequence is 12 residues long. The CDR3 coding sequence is TGTGCCTGGAACAGGGGATTCTATGGCTACACCTTC. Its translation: CAWNRGFYGYTF.

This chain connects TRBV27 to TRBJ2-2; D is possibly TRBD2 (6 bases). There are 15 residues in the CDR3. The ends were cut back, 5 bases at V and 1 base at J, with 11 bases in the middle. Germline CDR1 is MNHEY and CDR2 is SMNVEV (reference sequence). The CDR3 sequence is CASSQWGVNTGELFF. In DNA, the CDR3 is TGTGCCAGCAGTCAGTGGGGGGTGAACACCGGGGAGCTGTTTTTT.

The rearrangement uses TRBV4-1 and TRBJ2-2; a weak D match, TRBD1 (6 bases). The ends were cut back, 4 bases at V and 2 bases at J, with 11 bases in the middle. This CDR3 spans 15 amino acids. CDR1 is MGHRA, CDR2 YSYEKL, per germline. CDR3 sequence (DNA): TGCGCCAGCAGCCTCCAGGGACAAAACACCGGGGAGCTGTTTTTT. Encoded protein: CASSLQGQNTGELFF.

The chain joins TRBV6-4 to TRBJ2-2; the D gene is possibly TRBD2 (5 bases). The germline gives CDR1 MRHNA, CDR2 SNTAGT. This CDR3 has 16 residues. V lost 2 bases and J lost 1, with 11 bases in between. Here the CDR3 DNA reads TGTGCCAGCAGTGACCGGTTACGGGAGAACACCGGGGAGCTGTTTTTT. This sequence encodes CASSDRLRENTGELFF.

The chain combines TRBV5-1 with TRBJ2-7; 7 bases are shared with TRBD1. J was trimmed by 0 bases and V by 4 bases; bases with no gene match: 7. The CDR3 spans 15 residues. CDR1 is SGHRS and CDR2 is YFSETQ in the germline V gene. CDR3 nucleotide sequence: TGCGCCAGCAGCGAACAGGGGTCAAGCTCCTACGAGCAGTACTTC. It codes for CASSEQGSSSYEQYF.

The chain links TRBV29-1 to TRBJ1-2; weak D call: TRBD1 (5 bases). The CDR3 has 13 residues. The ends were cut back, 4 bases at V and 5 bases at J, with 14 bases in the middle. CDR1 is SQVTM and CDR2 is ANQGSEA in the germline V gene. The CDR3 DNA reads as TGCAGCGTTGTGCAGGGAGCGGGTTATGGCTACACCTTC. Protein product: CSVVQGAGYGYTF.

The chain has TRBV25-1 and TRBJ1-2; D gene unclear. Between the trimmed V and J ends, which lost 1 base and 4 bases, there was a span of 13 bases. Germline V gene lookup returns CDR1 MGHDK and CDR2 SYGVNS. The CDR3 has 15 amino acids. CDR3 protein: CASSESPADSYGYTF. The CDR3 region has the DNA TGTGCCAGCAGTGAATCTCCCGCAGACTCCTATGGCTACACCTTC.

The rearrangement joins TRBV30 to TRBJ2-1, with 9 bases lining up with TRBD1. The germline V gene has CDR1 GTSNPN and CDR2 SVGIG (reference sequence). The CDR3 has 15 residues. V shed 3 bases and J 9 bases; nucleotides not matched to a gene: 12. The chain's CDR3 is CAWSRDRAIGTEQFF. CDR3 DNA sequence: TGTGCCTGGAGCCGGGACAGGGCAATAGGAACTGAGCAGTTCTTC. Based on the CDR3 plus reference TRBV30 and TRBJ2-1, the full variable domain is SQTIHQWPATLVQPVGSPLSLECTVEGTSNPNLYWYRQAAGRGLQLLFYSVGIGQISSEVPQNLSASRPQDRQFILSSKKLLLSDSGFYLCAWSRDRAIGTEQFFGPGTRLTVL.

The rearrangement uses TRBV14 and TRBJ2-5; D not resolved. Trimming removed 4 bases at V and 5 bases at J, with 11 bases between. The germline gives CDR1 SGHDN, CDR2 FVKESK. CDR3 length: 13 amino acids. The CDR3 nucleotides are TGTGCCAGCAGCCTGTTTAACGGGGAGACCCAGTACTTC. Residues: CASSLFNGETQYF.

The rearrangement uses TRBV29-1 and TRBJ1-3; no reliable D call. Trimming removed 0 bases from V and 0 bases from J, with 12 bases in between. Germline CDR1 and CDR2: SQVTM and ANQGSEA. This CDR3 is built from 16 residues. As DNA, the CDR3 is TGCAGCGTTGAAGATCTTACGGTTAGCTCTGGAAACACCATATATTTT. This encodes CSVEDLTVSSGNTIYF.

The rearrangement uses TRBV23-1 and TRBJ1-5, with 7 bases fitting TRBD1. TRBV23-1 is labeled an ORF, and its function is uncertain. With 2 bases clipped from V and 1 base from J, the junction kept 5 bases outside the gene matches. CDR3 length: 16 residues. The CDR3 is CASSQPQGQSNQPQHF. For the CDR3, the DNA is TGCGCCAGCAGTCAACCACAGGGACAGAGCAATCAGCCCCAGCATTTT.

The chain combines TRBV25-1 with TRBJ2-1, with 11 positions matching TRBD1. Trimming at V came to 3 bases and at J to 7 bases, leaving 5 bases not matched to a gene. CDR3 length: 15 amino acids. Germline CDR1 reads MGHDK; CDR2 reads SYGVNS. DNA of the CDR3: TGTGCCAGCAGTGACCGGGACAGGGGGGGTAATGAGCAGTTCTTC. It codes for CASSDRDRGGNEQFF. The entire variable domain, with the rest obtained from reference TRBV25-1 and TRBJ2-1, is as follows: EADIYQTPRYLVIGTGKKITLECSQTMGHDKMYWYQQDPGMELHLIHYSYGVNSTEKGDLSSESTVSRIRTEHFPLTLESARPSHTSQYLCASSDRDRGGNEQFFGPGTRLTVL.

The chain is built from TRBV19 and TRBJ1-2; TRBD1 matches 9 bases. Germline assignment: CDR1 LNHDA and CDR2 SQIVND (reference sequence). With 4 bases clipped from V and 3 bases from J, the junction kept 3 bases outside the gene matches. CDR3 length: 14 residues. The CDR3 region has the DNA TGTGCCAGTAGTAAGGACAGGGGTGACTATGGCTACACCTTC. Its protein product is CASSKDRGDYGYTF. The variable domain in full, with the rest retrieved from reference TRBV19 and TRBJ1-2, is DGGITQSPKYLFRKEGQNVTLSCEQNLNHDAMYWYRQDPGQGLRLIYYSQIVNDFQKGDIAEGYSVSREKKESFPLTVTSAQKNPTAFYLCASSKDRGDYGYTFGSGTRLTVV.

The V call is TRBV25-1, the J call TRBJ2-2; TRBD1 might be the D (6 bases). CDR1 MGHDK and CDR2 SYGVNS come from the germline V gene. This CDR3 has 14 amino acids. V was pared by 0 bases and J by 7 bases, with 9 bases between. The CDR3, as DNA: TGTGCCAGCAGTGAATATGGGGGCGGCGGGGAGCTGTTTTTT. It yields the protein CASSEYGGGGELFF.

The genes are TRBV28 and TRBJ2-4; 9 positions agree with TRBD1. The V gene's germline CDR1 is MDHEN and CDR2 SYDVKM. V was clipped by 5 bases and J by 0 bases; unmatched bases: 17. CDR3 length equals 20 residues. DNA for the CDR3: TGTGCCAGCAGTCACCACAGGGGGCAAGTGGTTTCCATAGCCAAAAACATTCAGTACTTC. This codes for CASSHHRGQVVSIAKNIQYF. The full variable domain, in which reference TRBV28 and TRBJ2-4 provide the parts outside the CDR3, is DVKVTQSSRYLVKRTGEKVFLECVQDMDHENMFWYRQDPGLGLRLIYFSYDVKMKEKGDIPEGYSVSREKKERFSLILESASTNQTSMYLCASSHHRGQVVSIAKNIQYFGAGTRLSVL.